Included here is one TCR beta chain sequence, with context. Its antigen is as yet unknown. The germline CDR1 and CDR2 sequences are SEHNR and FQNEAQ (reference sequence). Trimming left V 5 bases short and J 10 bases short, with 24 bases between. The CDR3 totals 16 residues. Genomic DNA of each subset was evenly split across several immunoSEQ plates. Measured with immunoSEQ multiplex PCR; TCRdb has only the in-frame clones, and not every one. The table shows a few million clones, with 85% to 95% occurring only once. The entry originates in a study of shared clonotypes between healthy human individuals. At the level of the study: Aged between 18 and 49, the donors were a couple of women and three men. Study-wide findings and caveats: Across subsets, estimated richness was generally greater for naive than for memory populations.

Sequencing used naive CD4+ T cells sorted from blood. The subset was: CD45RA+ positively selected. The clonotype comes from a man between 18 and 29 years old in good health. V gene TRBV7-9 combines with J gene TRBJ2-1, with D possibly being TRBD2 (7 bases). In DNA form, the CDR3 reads TGTGCCAGCAGCCCCGGTCGGGGGGCTAACGTGATCGAGCAGTTCTTC. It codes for CASSPGRGANVIEQFF. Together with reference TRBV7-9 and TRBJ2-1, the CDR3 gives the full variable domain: DTGVSQNPRHKITKRGQNVTFRCDPISEHNRLYWYRQTLGQGPEFLTYFQNEAQLEKSRLLSDRFSAERPKGSFSTLEIQRTEQGDSAMYLCASSPGRGANVIEQFFGPGTRLTVL.